The clone carrying this T cell receptor (beta chain) was detected once. The antigen remains unidentified. A junction boundary mismatches the germline segment, possibly from a read error. TCRdb keeps only in-frame clones here, not all; method: immunoSEQ multiplex PCR. Of more than 200,000 clones listed, 90% are singletons. CDR3 length: 12 amino acids. The germline V gene encodes CDR1 SNHLY and CDR2 FYNNEI. This record belongs to a study of cytomegalovirus exposure and HLA in healthy donors. General study results and limits: There were approximately 150 TCR beta chains listed as cytomegalovirus-associated.

The TCR was taken from a woman aged 30 to 39 in good health and CMV-seronegative. The material sequenced was PBMCs. This sequence joins TRBV2 and TRBJ2-7; 9 bases align to TRBD1. CDR3 sequence: CASSDSPRDRAF. In DNA form, the CDR3 reads TGTGCCAGCAGTGATAGCCCCCGGGACAGGGCCTTT. Full variable domain (missing parts from reference TRBV2 and TRBJ2-7): EPEVTQTPSHQVTQMGQEVILRCVPISNHLYFYWYRQILGQKVEFLVSFYNNEISEKSEIFDDQFSVERPDGSNFTLKIRSTKLEDSAMYFCASSDSPRDRAFGPGTRLTVT.